Listed below are T cell receptor beta chains from one sample, sequenced in a study of T-cell memory formation after mild COVID-19. One entry per CDR3 protein results from TCRdb running MiXCR on the 5' RACE reads. The repertoire holds 200,000 to 250,000 distinct CDR3 sequences, roughly a tenth seen once, with 2.5% to 3.5% in the top ten. The material sequenced was PBMCs or a T cell subset sorted from them (not recorded which). The receptors come from a man in his late teens or twenties who had mild COVID-19 (a few samples of this study predate the infection). Cell type and time point are not known. Each CDR3 is given with its conserved first and last residue. D genes are given only for firm matches. Clone size is not always given. Where it is, it says once, few, many or a class for expanded clones.

J | size | D | V | DNA | CDR3
TRBJ2-6 | few | NA | TRBV5-1 | TGCGCCAGCAGCTTGACCCAGTCAGTTGGGGCCAACGTCCTGACTTTC | CASSLTQSVGANVLTF
TRBJ2-5 | many | NA | TRBV7-2 | TGTGCCAGCAGCTTAGTCCCGGAGACCCAGTACTTC | CASSLVPETQYF
TRBJ2-3 | NA | NA | TRBV6-1 | TGTGCCAGCTGCGGAATTTACACAGATACGCAGTATTTT | CASCGIYTDTQYF
TRBJ2-4 | NA | NA | TRBV4-3 | TGCGCCAGCAGCCCAGCTAGCGACGAAAACATTCAGTACTTC | CASSPASDENIQYF
TRBJ2-5 | few | TRBD1 | TRBV12-5 | TGTGCTAGTGGTGCCAGGACAGGAATAGAGACCCAGTACTTC | CASGARTGIETQYF
TRBJ2-4 | few | NA | TRBV20-1 | TGCAGTACAGGGGAGGTCAAAAACATTCAGTACTTC | CSTGEVKNIQYF
TRBJ1-2 | NA | TRBD1 | TRBV7-9 | TGTGCCAGCAGCTTAGTGACAGGGTCCTATGGCTACACCTTC | CASSLVTGSYGYTF
TRBJ1-1 | few | TRBD1 | TRBV12-3/TRBV12-4 | TGTGCCAGCAGTCCCGGGGGACAGCCTCCCACTGAAGCTTTCTTT | CASSPGGQPPTEAFF
TRBJ2-3 | few | TRBD2 | TRBV5-1 | TGCGCCAGCAGGCCGGGACTAGCTGGCACAGATACGCAGTATTTT | CASRPGLAGTDTQYF
TRBJ2-3 | many | TRBD2 | TRBV5-1 | TGCGCCAGCAGCTTGGAAGCGGGGCGCACAGATACGCAGTATTTT | CASSLEAGRTDTQYF
TRBJ2-7 | NA | TRBD1 | TRBV19 | TGTGCCAGTAGTCCTCGGACAGGACTCTACGAGCAGTACTTC | CASSPRTGLYEQYF
TRBJ2-5 | many | TRBD1 | TRBV5-1 | TGCGCCAGCAGCTTGGATACAGGGGGCCTAGAGACCCAGTACTTC | CASSLDTGGLETQYF
TRBJ1-2 | many | NA | TRBV12-3/TRBV12-4 | TGTGCCAGCAGCCCAGGGGACTATGGCTACACCTTC | CASSPGDYGYTF
TRBJ1-4 | NA | NA | TRBV7-9 | TGTGCCAGCAGCGCCTCCAATGAAAAACTGTTTTTT | CASSASNEKLFF
TRBJ1-2 | few | NA | TRBV5-1 | TGCGCCAGCAGCTTTGGAGTGGGGAACTATGGCTACACCTTC | CASSFGVGNYGYTF
TRBJ1-4 | NA | NA | TRBV9 | TGTGCCAGCAGCGTAGGAGGAGGTAGCGATGAAAAACTGTTTTTT | CASSVGGGSDEKLFF
TRBJ2-3 | many | TRBD2 | TRBV7-3 | TGTGCCAGCAGCTTAATGTTCGGGACTAGGACAGATACGCAGTATTTT | CASSLMFGTRTDTQYF
TRBJ1-1 | few | NA | TRBV30 | TGTGCCTGGAGTGTACGAGGGCCTGAAGCTTTCTTT | CAWSVRGPEAFF
TRBJ2-5 | few | TRBD2 | TRBV7-2 | TGTGCCAGCAGCTGGTCCCTAGCGGGGGGGAGAGAGACCCAGTACTTC | CASSWSLAGGRETQYF
TRBJ2-7 | many | NA | TRBV7-9 | TGTGCCAGCAGCCTGTCCTACGAGCAGTACTTC | CASSLSYEQYF
TRBJ2-7 | NA | NA | TRBV9 | TGTGCCAGCAGCCGCGCGACGGGAGACTACGAGCAGTACTTC | CASSRATGDYEQYF
TRBJ1-1 | few | NA | TRBV7-2 | TGTGCCACTCGAGGGAACACTGAAGCTTTCTTT | CATRGNTEAFF
TRBJ2-5 | many | NA | TRBV6-5 | TGTGCCAGCAGTCGGACTGTCGATGGAGAGACCCAGTACTTC | CASSRTVDGETQYF
TRBJ2-5 | NA | NA | TRBV5-1 | TGCGCCAGCAGCGACCCTGAGGGGTCGGGAGAGACCCAGTACTTC | CASSDPEGSGETQYF
TRBJ2-7 | few | NA | TRBV12-3/TRBV12-4 | TGTGCCAGCCACCGGGACGGGGCCTACGAGCAGTACTTC | CASHRDGAYEQYF
TRBJ2-1 | many | NA | TRBV5-1 | TGCGCCAGCAGCTTGGAATTTAGAGGGGCCAATGAGCAGTTCTTC | CASSLEFRGANEQFF
TRBJ1-2 | NA | NA | TRBV25-1 | TGTGCCAGCAGTGATGACCGGGAGGGCTACACCTTC | CASSDDREGYTF
TRBJ1-2 | NA | TRBD1 | TRBV4-1 | TGCGCCAGCAGCCCCCGGGACAGGTTCAGGTCTCCTGGCTACACCTTC | CASSPRDRFRSPGYTF
TRBJ1-1 | few | NA | TRBV7-9 | TGTGCCAGCAGCCGGGAGGGGGATTGGGGCACTGAAGCTTTCTTT | CASSREGDWGTEAFF
TRBJ1-1 | NA | NA | TRBV7-9 | TGTGCCAGCAGCTTCGGGAATGAACCTTACACTGAAGCTTTCTTT | CASSFGNEPYTEAFF
TRBJ1-6 | few | NA | TRBV28 | TGTGCCAGCAGTTTTCCGGGACTTACTAATTCACCCCTCCACTTT | CASSFPGLTNSPLHF
TRBJ2-5 | few | TRBD2 | TRBV10-2 | TGCGCCAGCAAGAGCGGGGGTGGGGAGACCCAGTACTTC | CASKSGGGETQYF
TRBJ1-3 | NA | NA | TRBV6-5 | TGTGCCAGCAGTATAGATGGGGGGTACGGAAACACCATATATTTT | CASSIDGGYGNTIYF
TRBJ1-2 | few | TRBD1 | TRBV28 | TGTGCCAGCACCTTGGGTGCGGGTGACAGGGGAGGCTACACCTTC | CASTLGAGDRGGYTF
TRBJ2-2 | NA | NA | TRBV24-1 | TGTGCCACCAGTGACAGGGGACACTACACCGGGGAGCTGTTTTTT | CATSDRGHYTGELFF
TRBJ1-2 | few | TRBD1 | TRBV5-1 | TGCGCCAGCAGAGAACAGGGGGCGAGGAGCTATGGCTACACCTTC | CASREQGARSYGYTF
TRBJ1-5 | many | NA | TRBV28 | TGTGCCAGCAACAGGTACGGCAATCAGCCCCAGCATTTT | CASNRYGNQPQHF
TRBJ2-3 | few | NA | TRBV4-2 | TGTGCCAGCAGCCAAAGGCGGACGCAAGCGTCAAGCGCAGATACGCAGTATTTT | CASSQRRTQASSADTQYF